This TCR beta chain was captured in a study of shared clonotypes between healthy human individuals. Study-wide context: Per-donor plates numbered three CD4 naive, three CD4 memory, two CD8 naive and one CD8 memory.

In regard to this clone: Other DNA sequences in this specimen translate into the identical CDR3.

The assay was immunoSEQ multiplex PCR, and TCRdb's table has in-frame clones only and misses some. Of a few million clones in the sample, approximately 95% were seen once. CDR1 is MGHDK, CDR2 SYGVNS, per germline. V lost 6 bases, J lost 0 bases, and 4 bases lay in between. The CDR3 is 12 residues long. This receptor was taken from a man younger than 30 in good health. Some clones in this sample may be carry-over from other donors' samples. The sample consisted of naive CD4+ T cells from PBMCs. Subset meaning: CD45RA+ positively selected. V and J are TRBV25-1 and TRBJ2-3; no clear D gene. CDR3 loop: CASSGSTDTQYF. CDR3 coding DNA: TGTGCCAGCAGCGGGAGCACAGATACGCAGTATTTT.